Here is one T cell receptor beta chain with its context. The sample comes from a study of esophageal squamous cell carcinoma under preoperative chemotherapy. This CDR3 region has 13 residues. From germline, CDR1 is SGHVS and CDR2 FQNEAQ. The trim removed 6 bases at V and 4 bases at J, leaving 5 bases unmatched. The sample's time point: before preoperative PTX-NDP chemotherapy. TCRdb ran MiXCR on the PCR reads and lists one entry per CDR3 protein. In the table there are over 15,000 distinct CDR3 sequences, less than 60% of which are singletons. The specimen was collected from a patient given preoperative chemotherapy. This receptor was taken from a human donor with esophageal squamous cell carcinoma. The donor label of this sample is uncertain. V is TRBV7-8 and J is TRBJ1-1; 7 bases line up with TRBD1. Written as DNA, the CDR3 is TGTGCCAGCAGTACAGGGGTTGTCACTGAAGCTTTCTTT. Its translation is CASSTGVVTEAFF.